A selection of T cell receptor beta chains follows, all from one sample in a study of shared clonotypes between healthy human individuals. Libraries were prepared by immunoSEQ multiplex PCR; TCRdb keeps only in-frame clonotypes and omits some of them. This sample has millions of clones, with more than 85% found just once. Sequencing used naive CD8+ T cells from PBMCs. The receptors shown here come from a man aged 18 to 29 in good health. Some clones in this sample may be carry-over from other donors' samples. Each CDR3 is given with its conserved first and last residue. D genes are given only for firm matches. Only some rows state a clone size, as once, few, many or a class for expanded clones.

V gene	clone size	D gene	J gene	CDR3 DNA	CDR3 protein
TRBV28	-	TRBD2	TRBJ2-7	TGTGCCAGCAGTCGCACCGGGAGGGTTTGGGACGAGCAGTACTTC	CASSRTGRVWDEQYF
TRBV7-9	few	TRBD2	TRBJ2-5	TGTGCCAGCAGCTTAGCGGAGGGGCTAGCGGAAGAGACCCAGTACTTC	CASSLAEGLAEETQYF
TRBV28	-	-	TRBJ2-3	TGTGCCAGCAGTTTAGTTGGGAGAGGAGTCCCCACAGATACGCAGTATTTT	CASSLVGRGVPTDTQYF
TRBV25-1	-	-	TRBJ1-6	TGTGCCAGCAGTGAATATTTGTCGTATAATTCACCCCTCCACTTT	CASSEYLSYNSPLHF
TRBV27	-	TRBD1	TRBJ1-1	TGTGCCAGCAGATTCCGGGACAGTATGAACACTGAAGCTTTCTTT	CASRFRDSMNTEAFF
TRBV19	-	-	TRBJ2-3	TGTGCCAGTAGTATATCGGTCACCTCCAACACAGATACGCAGTATTTT	CASSISVTSNTDTQYF
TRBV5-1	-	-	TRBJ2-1	TGCGCCAGCACCTCACTTAATGAGCAGTTCTTC	CASTSLNEQFF
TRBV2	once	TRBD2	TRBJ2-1	TGTGCCAGCAGTGAAGTTGGGGCTAGCGGGAGGACTAATTACAATGAGCAGTTCTTC	CASSEVGASGRTNYNEQFF
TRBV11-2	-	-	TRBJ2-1	TGTGCCAGGGGGGGGGCTACCCCGCCCCTCTTC	CARGGATPPLF
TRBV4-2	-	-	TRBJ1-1	TGTGCCAGCAGCCAAGCACAGGCCCTAATTCGGACTGAAGCTTTCTTT	CASSQAQALIRTEAFF
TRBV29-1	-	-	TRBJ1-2	TGCAGCGTTGAAGAACAACTAAAGAACAGTGCTAACTATGGCTACACCTTC	CSVEEQLKNSANYGYTF
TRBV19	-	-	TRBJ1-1	TGTGCCAGTAGTATAGATCTCTGGGAATTTAGGAACCCTGACACTGAAGCTTTCTTT	CASSIDLWEFRNPDTEAFF
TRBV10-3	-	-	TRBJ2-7	TGTGCCATCACCTTGGACAGTACCTACGAGCAGTACTTC	CAITLDSTYEQYF
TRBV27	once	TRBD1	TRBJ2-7	TGTGCCAGCAGTGCGCGAGGACAGGGGATCCACGAGCAGTACTTC	CASSARGQGIHEQYF
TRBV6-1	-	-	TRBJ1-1	TGTGCCAGCAGTCAGACCAGCAGTAGTCGGGCTTTCTTT	CASSQTSSSRAFF
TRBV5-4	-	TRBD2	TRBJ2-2	TGTGCCAGCAGCCCTTGGCGGGAGGGCACCGGGGAGCTGTTTTTT	CASSPWREGTGELFF
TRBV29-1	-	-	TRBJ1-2	TGCAGCGTTGAATTGAGGAGTAGCTATGGCTACACCTTC	CSVELRSSYGYTF
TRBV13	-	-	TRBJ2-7	TGTGCCAGCAGCTTAGAGGAGCAGAGCTACGAGCAGTACTTC	CASSLEEQSYEQYF
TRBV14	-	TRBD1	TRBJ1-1	TGTGCCAGCAGCCAAAGTCCCGGGACAGGGGGTCGGACTGAAGCTTTCTTT	CASSQSPGTGGRTEAFF
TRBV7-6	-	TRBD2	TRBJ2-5	TGTGCCAGCACCCGAAATCGGCTAGCGGGAGGGACCCAGTACTTC	CASTRNRLAGGTQYF
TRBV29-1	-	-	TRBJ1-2	TGCAGCGTTGAAAGAACGGGGCACTATGGCTACACCTTC	CSVERTGHYGYTF
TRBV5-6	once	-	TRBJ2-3	TGTGCCAGCAGCTTGGTACTAGATGCAGATACGCAGTATTTT	CASSLVLDADTQYF
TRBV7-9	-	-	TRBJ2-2	TGTGCTCAGGGGGGGAACACCGGGGAGCTGTTTTTT	CAQGGNTGELFF
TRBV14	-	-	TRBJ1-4	TGTGCCAGCAGTCCTACACGGGGGGGAACCAACTCAGGAAAACTGTTTTTT	CASSPTRGGTNSGKLFF
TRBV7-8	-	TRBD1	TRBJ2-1	TGTGCCAGCAGAAGCGGACAGGTACGGAGCGATGAGCAGTTCTTC	CASRSGQVRSDEQFF
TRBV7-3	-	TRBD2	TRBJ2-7	TGTGCCAGCAGCCCCGGACTAGCCCTGCGGTACGAGCAGTACTTC	CASSPGLALRYEQYF
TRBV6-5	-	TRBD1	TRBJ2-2	TGTGCCAGCAGTTACTCCGGGACAGGGAGGCCCGGGGAGCTGTTTTTT	CASSYSGTGRPGELFF
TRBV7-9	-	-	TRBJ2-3	TGTGCCAGCAGCCCCAACGGGGAGGATACGCAGTATTTT	CASSPNGEDTQYF
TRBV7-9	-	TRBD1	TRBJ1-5	TGTGCCAGCAGCTTAGGAGGACAGGGGAATCAGCCCCAGCATTTT	CASSLGGQGNQPQHF
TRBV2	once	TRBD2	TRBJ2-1	TGTGCCAGCAATCCGATAGCGGGCTACTACAATGAGCAGTTCTTC	CASNPIAGYYNEQFF
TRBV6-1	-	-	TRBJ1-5	TGTGCCAGCTATGAACACATGAGCAATCAGCCCCAGCATTTT	CASYEHMSNQPQHF
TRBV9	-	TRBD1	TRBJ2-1	TGTGCCAGCAGCCCCGGGACAGCTAGCTACAATGAGCAGTTCTTC	CASSPGTASYNEQFF
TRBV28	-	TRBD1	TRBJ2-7	TGTGCCAGCAGTCCCCGGGACAGCGCCTACGAGCAGTACTTC	CASSPRDSAYEQYF
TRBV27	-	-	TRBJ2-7	TGTGCCAGCAGTTTTTTATCCGCTCCCGAGCAGTACTTC	CASSFLSAPEQYF
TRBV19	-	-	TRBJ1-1	TGTGCCAGTAGTATTGGGGGGGTCACTGAAGCTTTCTTT	CASSIGGVTEAFF
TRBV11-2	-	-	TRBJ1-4	TGTGCCAGCAGCCCACGCCGATTAACTAATGAAAAACTGTTTTTT	CASSPRRLTNEKLFF
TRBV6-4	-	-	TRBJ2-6	TGTGCCAGCAGCCCACAGGCAAGCTCTGGGGCCAACGTCCTGACTTTC	CASSPQASSGANVLTF
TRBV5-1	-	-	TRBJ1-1	TGCGCCAGCAGCTTGGGGCTGAAGAACACTGAAGCTTTCTTT	CASSLGLKNTEAFF
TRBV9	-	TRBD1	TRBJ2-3	TGTGCCAGCAGCTTCGGACAGGGTTTAACAGATACGCAGTATTTT	CASSFGQGLTDTQYF
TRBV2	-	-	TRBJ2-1	TGTGCCAGCAGTGATAGGCTAGCGAACAATGAGCAGTTCTTC	CASSDRLANNEQFF
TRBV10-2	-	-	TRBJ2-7	TGCGCCAGCATACGAGGTCCCGGGGACTTCTACGAGCAGTACTTC	CASIRGPGDFYEQYF
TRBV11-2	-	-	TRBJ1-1	TGTGCCAGCAGCTTAGTTACTCGGTCTGAAGCTTTCTTT	CASSLVTRSEAFF
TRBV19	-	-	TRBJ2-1	TGTGCCAGTAGTATTAGCGGAGGAGGAAATGAGCAGTTCTTC	CASSISGGGNEQFF
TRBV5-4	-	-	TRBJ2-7	TGTGCCAGCAGCCCGGAGATAACACGGAAAGTATACGAGCAGTACTTC	CASSPEITRKVYEQYF
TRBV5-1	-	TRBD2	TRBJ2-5	TGCGCCAGCAGCTCTTCTAGCGGGAGTGGAGAGACCCAGTACTTC	CASSSSSGSGETQYF
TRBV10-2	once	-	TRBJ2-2	TGCGCCAGCAGGGAGGACCGCTACACCGGGGAGCTGTTTTTT	CASREDRYTGELFF
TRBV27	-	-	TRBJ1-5	TGTGCCAGCAGTTTATACGGGGGGACCTATAGCAATCAGCCCCAGCATTTT	CASSLYGGTYSNQPQHF
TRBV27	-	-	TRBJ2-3	TGTGCCAGCAGCCTTGACGCGGCGGGCACAGATACGCAGTATTTT	CASSLDAAGTDTQYF
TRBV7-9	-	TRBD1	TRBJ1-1	TGTGCCAGCAGCTTAGCAGGGGGCGTGAAGATAGACACTGAAGCTTTCTTT	CASSLAGGVKIDTEAFF
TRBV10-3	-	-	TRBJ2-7	TGTGCCATCAGTGGGGATCTTTCCTACGAGCAGTACTTC	CAISGDLSYEQYF
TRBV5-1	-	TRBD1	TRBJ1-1	TGCGCCAGCAGCTGGGGACAGGGTGAAGCTTTCTTT	CASSWGQGEAFF
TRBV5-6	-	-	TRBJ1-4	TGTGCCAGCAGCTTGGGGGAGGGCGAACTGTTTTTT	CASSLGEGELFF